These 11 T cell receptor beta chains came from one sample sequenced in a study of cytomegalovirus exposure and HLA in healthy donors. Primers for the PCR totalled 60 Vbeta and 13 Jbeta. Assay: immunoSEQ multiplex PCR; the TCRdb copy retains only in-frame clones and omits some. The repertoire consists of 150,000 to 200,000 clones, with around 77% occurring once and the leading ten covering about 2.4%. The sample comprised PBMCs. All receptors derive from a man aged 55 to 70 in good health and CMV-seronegative.

The rearrangement links TRBV30 to TRBJ1-1; 8 bases are a match to TRBD1. The CDR3 runs 15 residues. Germline CDR1 GTSNPN, CDR2 SVGIG (reference sequence). Losses at the gene ends were 0 bases for V and 5 bases for J; bases not matched to a gene: 8. CDR3 bases: TGTGCCTGGAGTGTGGTGGCAGGGGGCTATACTGAAGCTTTCTTT. Amino acid sequence: CAWSVVAGGYTEAFF.

This clone was detected only a few times. The J gene is TRBJ2-4, the V gene TRBV5-1, with 8 bases identical to TRBD1. After removal of 4 bases from V and 8 bases from J, the junction contained 5 bases not matched to a gene. The CDR3 spans 13 residues. From germline, CDR1 is SGHRS and CDR2 YFSETQ. As DNA, the CDR3 is TGCGCCAGCAGCCGGGACAGGACCGACATTCAGTACTTC. It specifies CASSRDRTDIQYF.

CDR3 amino acids: CASSGGQGVFCVQYF. Here the CDR3 DNA reads TGTGCCAGCAGTGGGGGACAGGGGGTTTTTTGTGTTCAGTACTTC. This rearrangement joins TRBV28 to TRBJ2-4, with 11 bases fitting TRBD1. The J segment lost 11 bases and the V segment lost 5 bases, leaving 11 bases of the junction unmatched. Germline V CDR1 and CDR2: MDHEN, SYDVKM. The length of the CDR3 is 15 residues.

The chain couples TRBV6-4 to TRBJ1-5; a weak D match, TRBD1 (6 bases). The CDR3 length is 13 residues. The germline V gene encodes CDR1 MRHNA and CDR2 SNTAGT. V shed 4 bases and J shed 6 bases, with 10 bases lying between them. The CDR3 DNA reads TGTGCCAGCAGTGTCCTACAGGGTCAGCCCCAGCATTTT. Translated: CASSVLQGQPQHF.

Notes on this clone: Other DNA sequences in the same sample also yield this CDR3. V usage is TRBV5-4 and J usage is TRBJ2-3; tentatively, D is TRBD1 (6 bases). The CDR3 runs 13 residues. The germline V gene encodes CDR1 SGHNT and CDR2 YYREEE (reference sequence). Trimming removed 4 bases from V and 3 bases from J, with 9 bases in between. Here the CDR3 DNA reads TGTGCCAGCAGCCCCACAGGGACAGATACGCAGTATTTT. Protein sequence: CASSPTGTDTQYF.

The chain couples TRBV28 to TRBJ1-5, with D possibly matching TRBD1 (5 bases). CDR3 length: 19 residues. The V end lost 4 bases, the J end lost 0 bases, and 22 bases lay between the germline ends. The germline V gene encodes CDR1 MDHEN and CDR2 SYDVKM. CDR3: CASSSQALGRANSNQPQHF. CDR3 DNA: TGTGCCAGCAGTTCACAGGCTCTCGGAAGGGCAAATAGCAATCAGCCCCAGCATTTT.

This sequence joins TRBV7-8 and TRBJ2-2, with D possibly matching TRBD1 (6 bases). Germline V gives CDR1 SGHVS, CDR2 FQNEAQ. This CDR3 region has 15 residues. V was pared by 1 base and J by 1 base, with 7 bases between. CDR3 in amino acids: CASSLVGGNTGELFF. The DNA of the CDR3 is TGTGCCAGCAGCTTAGTAGGGGGGAACACCGGGGAGCTGTTTTTT.

The chain links TRBV18 to TRBJ2-7, with a weak D call TRBD2 (5 bases). The CDR3 has 17 amino acids. The V end lost 6 bases, the J end lost 0 bases, and 21 bases lay between the germline ends. Germline CDR1 KGHSH, CDR2 LQKENI. The chain's CDR3 is CASSPPHAGQNSYEQYF. Here the CDR3 DNA reads TGTGCCAGCTCCCCCCCTCACGCGGGCCAAAACTCCTACGAGCAGTACTTC.

The rearrangement links TRBV5-1 to TRBJ2-7, with D possibly matching TRBD2 (6 bases). Germline V CDR1 and CDR2: SGHRS, YFSETQ. Deletions cut 0 bases from V and 3 bases from J, with 13 bases between. CDR3 size: 15 residues. The CDR3 region is CASSLGDSLGYEQYF. In DNA form, the CDR3 reads TGCGCCAGCAGCTTGGGGGACTCACTTGGCTACGAGCAGTACTTC.

The chain has TRBV4-3 and TRBJ2-7, with D unresolved. V lost 0 bases and J lost 2, with 11 bases in between. This CDR3 has 15 amino acids. In germline, CDR1 is LGHNA, CDR2 YSLEER. The CDR3 DNA follows: TGCGCCAGCAGCCAAGACACAAACCCCACCTACGAGCAGTACTTC. Its protein is CASSQDTNPTYEQYF.

V gene TRBV7-9 combines with J gene TRBJ2-1; D might be TRBD2 (6 bases). The ends were cut back, 3 bases at V and 9 bases at J, with 12 bases in the middle. Germline loops: CDR1 SEHNR, CDR2 FQNEAQ (reference sequence). The CDR3 is made up of 13 amino acids. In DNA form, the CDR3 reads TGTGCCAGCAGCTTTTCGGGGGATACTGAGCAGTTCTTC. It specifies CASSFSGDTEQFF.